This is a list of T cell receptor beta chains from one sample in a study of blood T cell repertoires in COVID-19. The assay was immunoSEQ multiplex PCR, and TCRdb's table has in-frame clones only and misses some. Of 200,000 to 300,000 clones listed, 85% are singletons. The sample comprised peripheral blood. The receptor source for this set is a woman aged 55-69 years with active or convalescent COVID-19. The CDR3 runs from the conserved cysteine through the conserved F or W. Size is omitted from some rows. Given values are once, few, many or a class for expanded clones.

NA,TRBV19,CASSKSSGSVVGTDTQYF
NA,TRBV7-9,CASSFGGDYEQYF
NA,TRBV15,CATSPRTGETQYF
once,TRBV2,CASGTGIDTEAFF
once,TRBV19,CASTGTGNSPLHF
NA,TRBV7-6,CASSLVGGSTYEQYF
NA,TRBV3-1/TRBV3-2,CASSQSLAGGPAGELFF
NA,TRBV19,CASRQVDTIYF
NA,TRBV5-1,CASSLTGGAGGNEQFF
NA,TRBV4-1,CASSQPGQGARGANVLTF
NA,TRBV5-1,CASSTSGGMETQYF
NA,TRBV24-1,CATSAQGAGETQYF
NA,TRBV5-1,CASSLDRANTEAFF
NA,TRBV3-1/TRBV3-2,CASSQDRARGAQETQYF
NA,TRBV3-1/TRBV3-2,CASTSPGSPLHF
NA,TRBV11-3,CASSPNPGTSGRDEQFF
NA,TRBV7-9,CASSPQATGELFF
NA,TRBV11-3,CASSFGTSQETQYF
NA,TRBV6-1,CASSEARGDNQPQHF
NA,TRBV25-1,CASSDHRAANYGYTF
NA,TRBV7-2,CASSSTGGKETQYF
NA,TRBV5-4,CASSFSRGTQETQYF
NA,TRBV10-3,CAISERGRLGSDTQYF
NA,TRBV5-1,CASSFYTGSPEANYGYTF
once,TRBV6-2/TRBV6-3,CASSYGLTGGSHEAFF
NA,TRBV15,CATSRDVSGYGYTF
few,TRBV11-2,CASSPRLVDTQYF
NA,TRBV19,CASSGTSGSRDTGELFF
NA,TRBV5-6,CASSSGTRDGYGYTF
NA,TRBV10-1,CASSVGLGDTQYF
NA,TRBV7-9,CASSGGLSGNTIYF